This T cell receptor beta chain derives from a study of blood T cell repertoires in COVID-19. Deletions cut 3 bases from V and 2 bases from J, with 8 bases between. Looked up from germline, CDR1 is LNHNV and CDR2 is YYDKDF (reference sequence). The CDR3 length is 14 residues. The table came from immunoSEQ multiplex PCR; TCRdb's copy has only in-frame clones and leaves some out. This table has roughly 200,000 clones, roughly 85% appearing once. This receptor was obtained from a woman aged 40 to 49 with acute COVID-19. Sequenced: PBMCs or T cells enriched from blood (not recorded which). This chain joins TRBV15 and TRBJ1-3; perhaps TRBD1 as D (5 bases). The CDR3 sequence is CATSSGGTGNTIYF. The CDR3 DNA is TGTGCCACCAGCAGTGGGGGGACTGGAAACACCATATATTTT.